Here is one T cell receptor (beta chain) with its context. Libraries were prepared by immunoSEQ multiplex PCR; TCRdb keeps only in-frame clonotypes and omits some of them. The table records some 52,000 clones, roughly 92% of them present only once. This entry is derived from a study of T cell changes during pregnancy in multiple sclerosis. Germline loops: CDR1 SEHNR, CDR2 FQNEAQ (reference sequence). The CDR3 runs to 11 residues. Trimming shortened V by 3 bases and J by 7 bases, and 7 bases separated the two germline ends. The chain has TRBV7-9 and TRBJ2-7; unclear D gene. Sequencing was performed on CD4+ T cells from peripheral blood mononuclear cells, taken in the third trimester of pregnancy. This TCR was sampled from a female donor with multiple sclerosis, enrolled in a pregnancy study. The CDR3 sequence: CASSLQKEQYF. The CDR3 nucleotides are TGTGCCAGCAGCTTGCAGAAGGAGCAGTACTTC.